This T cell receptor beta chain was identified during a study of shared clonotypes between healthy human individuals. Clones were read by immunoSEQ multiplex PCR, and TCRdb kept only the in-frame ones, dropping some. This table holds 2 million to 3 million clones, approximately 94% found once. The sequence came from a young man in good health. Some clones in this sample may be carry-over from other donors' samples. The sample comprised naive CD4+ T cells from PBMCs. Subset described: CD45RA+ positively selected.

CDR3: CASRAHIKTSGTGAYNEQFF. DNA for the CDR3: TGTGCCAGCAGGGCACACATCAAAACCTCCGGGACAGGGGCCTACAATGAGCAGTTCTTC. This chain uses TRBV9 with TRBJ2-1, with TRBD1 matching 10 bases. This CDR3 contains 20 residues. J gave up 2 bases and V 5 bases, and 19 bases lay outside the gene matches. CDR1 is SGDLS and CDR2 is YYNGEE in the germline V gene.